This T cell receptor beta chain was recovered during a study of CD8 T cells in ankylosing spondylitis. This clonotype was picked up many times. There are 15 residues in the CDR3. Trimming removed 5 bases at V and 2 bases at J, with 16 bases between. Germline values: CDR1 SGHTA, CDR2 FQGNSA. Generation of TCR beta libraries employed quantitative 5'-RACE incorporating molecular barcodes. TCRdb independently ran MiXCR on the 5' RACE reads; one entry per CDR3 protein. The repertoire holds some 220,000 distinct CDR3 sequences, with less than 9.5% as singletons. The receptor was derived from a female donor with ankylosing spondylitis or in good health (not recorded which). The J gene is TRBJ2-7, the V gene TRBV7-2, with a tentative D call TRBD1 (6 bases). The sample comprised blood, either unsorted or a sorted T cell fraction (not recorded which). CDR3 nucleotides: TGTGCCAGCAGCCCGACCAGGGGCTTAACCTACGAGCAGTACTTC. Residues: CASSPTRGLTYEQYF.